These T cell receptor beta chains were read from a single sample in a study of cytomegalovirus exposure and HLA in healthy donors. Measured with immunoSEQ multiplex PCR; TCRdb has only the in-frame clones, and not every one. The profile shows roughly 120,000 clones, 65% to 75% of them singletons. Sequencing used PBMCs. The receptors come from a middle-aged woman in good health and CMV-seropositive. Both conserved end residues are part of each CDR3. The D gene is left open where the match is weak. Some rows mark clone size as missing; the rest say once, few, many or name a class of expanded clone.

NA	TRBV6-6	TRBJ1-3	TRBD1	TGTGCCAGCAGTCTTCGGGACAGTGGAAACACCATATATTTT	CASSLRDSGNTIYF
few	TRBV4-1	TRBJ2-5	NA	TGCGCCAGCAGCCGCGGGGGCATGGAGACCCAGTACTTC	CASSRGGMETQYF
NA	TRBV11-3	TRBJ2-3	NA	TGTGCCAGCAGCTTAGGACGGGAGAGGGATACGCAGTATTTT	CASSLGRERDTQYF
NA	TRBV2	TRBJ1-2	NA	TGTGCCAGCCGGAGGGGTAGGGAAGCTGGCTACACCTTC	CASRRGREAGYTF
NA	TRBV19	TRBJ2-2	NA	TGTGCCAGTAGTATACAGGGTTCGAACACCGGGGAGCTGTTTTTT	CASSIQGSNTGELFF
NA	TRBV6-1	TRBJ1-2	NA	TGTGCCAGCAGCCAGGGCGTTGGGGTGCCCTATGGCTACACCTTC	CASSQGVGVPYGYTF
NA	TRBV5-1	TRBJ2-3	TRBD2	TGCGCCAGCAGCTTGGGGCCTAGCGGGAGTAAGACAGATACGCAGTATTTT	CASSLGPSGSKTDTQYF
NA	TRBV19	TRBJ1-5	TRBD1	TGTGCCAGTAGCGGGACAGGGTATAGCAATCAGCCCCAGCATTTT	CASSGTGYSNQPQHF
NA	TRBV27	TRBJ1-5	TRBD1	TGTGCCAGCAGTGCGACAGGGGGTAGGGGTCAGCCCCAGCATTTT	CASSATGGRGQPQHF
NA	TRBV7-9	TRBJ2-7	TRBD2	TGTGCCAGCAGCGGAAGACCCGGGGAGGGGAGTTACGAGCAGTACTTC	CASSGRPGEGSYEQYF
NA	TRBV10-3	TRBJ2-7	NA	TGTGCCATCAGTGGACAGCCCGTCTCATACGAGCAGTACTTC	CAISGQPVSYEQYF
NA	TRBV2	TRBJ2-3	TRBD2	TGTGCCAGCAGAGGGACTAGCTGGGGGAGCACAGATACGCAGTATTTT	CASRGTSWGSTDTQYF
few	TRBV7-3	TRBJ2-3	TRBD1	TGTGCCAGCAGCCCCCAACCGGGACAGGGTCCGAATACGCAGTATTTT	CASSPQPGQGPNTQYF
NA	TRBV7-9	TRBJ2-5	NA	TGTGCCAGCACACAGGACATCCAAGAGACCCAGTACTTC	CASTQDIQETQYF
NA	TRBV19	TRBJ2-2	NA	TGTGCCAGTAGTAGCTCCGGACTGACGAACACCGGGGAGCTGTTTTTT	CASSSSGLTNTGELFF
few	TRBV15	TRBJ1-6	NA	TGTGCCACCAGCAGAGAATTCGGTAATTCACCCCTCCACTTT	CATSREFGNSPLHF
NA	TRBV9	TRBJ1-3	NA	TGTGCCAGCAGCCCTCACGCGGCTGGCACCTCTGGAAACACCATATATTTT	CASSPHAAGTSGNTIYF
NA	TRBV7-6	TRBJ1-3	NA	TGTGCCAGCAGTTATGACAGATCCTCTGGAAACACCATATATTTT	CASSYDRSSGNTIYF
NA	TRBV27	TRBJ2-5	NA	TGTGCCTCTCCACGGCAGGGTCCGGAGACCCAGTACTTC	CASPRQGPETQYF
NA	TRBV4-2	TRBJ2-3	TRBD1	TGTGCCAGCAGCCAAGATCCAGGGGGAGCTAGCACAGATACGCAGTATTTT	CASSQDPGGASTDTQYF
once	TRBV18	TRBJ1-1	NA	TGTGCCAGCTCACCACGGGGTGGGGGGGCCACTGAAGCTTTCTTT	CASSPRGGGATEAFF
NA	TRBV6-5	TRBJ2-1	NA	TGTGCCAGCAGTTCCTTCCTGGAGGCCTACAATGAGCAGTTCTTC	CASSSFLEAYNEQFF
NA	TRBV7-9	TRBJ1-6	TRBD1	TGTGCCAGCAGCTTAGGGGGGACAGATAATTCACCCCTCCACTTT	CASSLGGTDNSPLHF
NA	TRBV25-1	TRBJ2-1	NA	TGTGCCAGCAGTGATTATGTTAACAATGAGCAGTTCTTC	CASSDYVNNEQFF
NA	TRBV5-1	TRBJ1-5	NA	TGCGCCAGCAGCCCGGACCTTTTGGGGGGAAGCCAGCCCCAGCATTTT	CASSPDLLGGSQPQHF
NA	TRBV11-3	TRBJ2-7	NA	TGTGCCAGCAGCACCCAGTCGGGGGGCCCAAAGGGCGAGCAGTACTTC	CASSTQSGGPKGEQYF
NA	TRBV4-1	TRBJ1-3	TRBD1	TGCGCCAGCAGCCACCCGGGACAGGTACTCTCTGGAAACACCATATATTTT	CASSHPGQVLSGNTIYF
NA	TRBV30	TRBJ2-3	NA	TGTGCCTGGAGCAGGGGGACTGTCGGAGATACGCAGTATTTT	CAWSRGTVGDTQYF
NA	TRBV6-1	TRBJ2-1	NA	TGTGCCAGCAGTGAACTCTCGCGTTCTGAGCAGTTCTTC	CASSELSRSEQFF
NA	TRBV6-1	TRBJ2-7	TRBD1	TGTGCCAGCAATCCAGGGGGCCACTACGAGCAGTACTTC	CASNPGGHYEQYF
NA	TRBV27	TRBJ1-2	TRBD1	TGTGCCAGCAGTCGCTCGGGGGGACAGGGGGTAACGGAAGGCTACACCTTC	CASSRSGGQGVTEGYTF
NA	TRBV7-2	TRBJ1-5	TRBD1	TGTGCCAGCAGCCAAACAGGGGGCTATCAGCCCCAGCATTTT	CASSQTGGYQPQHF
NA	TRBV2	TRBJ1-5	TRBD1	TGTGCCAGCTGTCGACAGGGTAATCAGCCCCAGCATTTT	CASCRQGNQPQHF
NA	TRBV6-5	TRBJ1-2	NA	TGTGCCAGCAGTTACTCGACAGCCAACTATGGCTACACCTTC	CASSYSTANYGYTF
NA	TRBV6-1	TRBJ1-2	NA	TGTGCCAGCACACCGGGTGGGTTATATGGCTACACCTTC	CASTPGGLYGYTF
few	TRBV11-3	TRBJ2-7	NA	TGTGCCAGCAGCCACCGCATAGGGGCTACCTACGAGCAGTACTTC	CASSHRIGATYEQYF
NA	TRBV6-5	TRBJ2-5	TRBD2	TGTGCCAGCACTCCGGGACTAGCGGAGCAAGAGACCCAGTACTTC	CASTPGLAEQETQYF
once	TRBV10-2	TRBJ2-5	TRBD2	TGCGCCAGCAGTGTACCAGGGACTACCCAAGAGACCCAGTACTTC	CASSVPGTTQETQYF
few	TRBV10-3	TRBJ2-3	TRBD1	TGTGCCATCAGTGGGACAGGGGGCTCCACAGATACGCAGTATTTT	CAISGTGGSTDTQYF
NA	TRBV4-2	TRBJ1-3	NA	TGTGCCAGCAGCCAAGAGGTCCGGGAGCCAAGAAACACCATATATTTT	CASSQEVREPRNTIYF
NA	TRBV7-3	TRBJ2-1	TRBD1	TGTGCCAGCAGCTCCGGGACAGAAAATGAGCAGTTCTTC	CASSSGTENEQFF
NA	TRBV18	TRBJ1-2	TRBD1	TGTGCCAGCTCAAGAGACAGGGAGAGCTATGGCTACACCTTC	CASSRDRESYGYTF